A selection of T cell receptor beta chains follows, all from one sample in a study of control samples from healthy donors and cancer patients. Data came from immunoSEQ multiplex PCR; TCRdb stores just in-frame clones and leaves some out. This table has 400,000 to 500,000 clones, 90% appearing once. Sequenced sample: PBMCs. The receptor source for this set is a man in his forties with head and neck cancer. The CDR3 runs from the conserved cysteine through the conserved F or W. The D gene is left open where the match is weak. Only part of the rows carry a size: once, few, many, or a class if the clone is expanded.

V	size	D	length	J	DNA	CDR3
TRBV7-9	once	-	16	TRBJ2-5	TGTGCCAGCAGCGGTCAGGGGGGGACGGCGCAAGAGACCCAGTACTTC	CASSGQGGTAQETQYF
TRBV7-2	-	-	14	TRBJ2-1	TGTGCCAGCAGCCCGGGGACACACCGCAATGAGCAGTTCTTC	CASSPGTHRNEQFF
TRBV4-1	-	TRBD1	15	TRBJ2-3	TGCGCCAGCAGCCAGGAGACAGGGGGCACAGATACGCAGTATTTT	CASSQETGGTDTQYF
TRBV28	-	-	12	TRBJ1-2	TGTGCCAGCAGATCCGACAGCGGTGGCTACACCTTC	CASRSDSGGYTF
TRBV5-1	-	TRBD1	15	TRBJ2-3	TGCGCCAGCAGCTTGACGGGACAGCCCACAGATACGCAGTATTTT	CASSLTGQPTDTQYF
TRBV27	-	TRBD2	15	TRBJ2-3	TGTGCCAGCATGAATCAGCGGGGGCCCACAGATACGCAGTATTTT	CASMNQRGPTDTQYF
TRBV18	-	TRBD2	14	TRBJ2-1	TGTGCCAGCTCACCACTAAGCGGGGTTCGGGAGCAGTTCTTC	CASSPLSGVREQFF
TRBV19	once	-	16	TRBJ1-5	TGTGCCAGTAGTATGGGACTGTGGGGGGCTGGGCAGCCCCAGCATTTT	CASSMGLWGAGQPQHF
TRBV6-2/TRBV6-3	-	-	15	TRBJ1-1	TGTGCCAGCAGTTACGAAAAGGGGACGAACACTGAAGCTTTCTTT	CASSYEKGTNTEAFF
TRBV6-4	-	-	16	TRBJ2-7	TGTGCCAGCAGTGACGCCTCAGGGGGGGGCTCGTACGAGCAGTACTTC	CASSDASGGGSYEQYF
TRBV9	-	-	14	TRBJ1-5	TGTGCCAGCAGCGTAACCGATAGCAATCAGCCCCAGCATTTT	CASSVTDSNQPQHF
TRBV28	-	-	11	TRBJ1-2	TGTGCCAGCAGTTTATTCTATGGCTACACCTTC	CASSLFYGYTF
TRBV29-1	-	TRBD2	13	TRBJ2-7	TGCAGCGTAAGCGGGAGTGGCTCCTACGAGCAGTACTTC	CSVSGSGSYEQYF
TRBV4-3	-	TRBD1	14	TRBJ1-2	TGCGCCAGCAGCCAGGCTGACAGGGGGAATGGCTACACCTTC	CASSQADRGNGYTF
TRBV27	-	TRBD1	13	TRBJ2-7	TGTGCCAGCAGTTTGAGGACAGGCTTCGAGCAGTACTTC	CASSLRTGFEQYF
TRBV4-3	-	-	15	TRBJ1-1	TGCGCCAGCAGCCAAGATAGGGGGGCCAACACTGAAGCTTTCTTT	CASSQDRGANTEAFF
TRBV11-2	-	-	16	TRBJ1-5	TGTGCCAGCAGCTTAGACCTGGGGGTTATGGATCAGCCCCAGCATTTT	CASSLDLGVMDQPQHF